This T cell receptor beta chain derives from a study of OX40 agonist ivuxolimab in advanced cancers. The wider study: Patients took ivuxolimab, an agonistic anti-OX40 (CD134) antibody. Partial responses were seen in three patients, one with hepatocellular carcinoma and two with cutaneous melanoma.

The CDR3 is made up of 12 amino acids. The V end lost 6 bases, the J end lost 7 bases, and 12 bases lay between the germline ends. The germline V gene encodes CDR1 LNHDA and CDR2 SQIVND (reference sequence). TCRdb keeps only in-frame clones here, not all; method: immunoSEQ multiplex PCR. Altogether under 40,000 clones are present, 84% being singletons, with the ten largest covering less than 2%. For this clone: Its matching antigen is unknown.

Study-level points and caveats: People who partly responded at 0.1-3.0 mg/kg had some of the least clonal expansion seen. At 0.1 to 3.0 mg/kg and by week 6, CD4+ and CD8+ T cells in the blood had expanded clonally.

The sample in question was CD4+ or CD8+ T cells sorted from blood, obtained in a trial of the OX40 agonist ivuxolimab. The rearrangement uses TRBV19 and TRBJ1-2; D might be TRBD1 (5 bases). This TCR derives from an adult with an advanced solid tumor such as melanoma, head and neck, liver or kidney cancer. The DNA of the CDR3 is TGTGCCAGTAGACAAACTCAGGGTGGCTACACCTTC. This encodes CASRQTQGGYTF.